Below are 2 T cell receptor beta chains sequenced from a single sample in a study of T cells and copy number aberrations in small-cell lung cancer. Clones were sequenced by immunoSEQ multiplex PCR, and TCRdb holds only the in-frame ones, with some missing. The profile shows about 7,500 clones, roughly four fifths of them singletons. The sequenced sample was normal tissue next to the tumor. The origin of the receptors is a woman aged 45-60 years with small cell lung cancer.

This rearrangement joins TRBV21-1 to TRBJ2-5; no check of the table's D call, TRBD2, against the DNA was made. TRBV21-1 corresponds to a pseudogene. This CDR3 contains 13 residues. DNA for the CDR3: TGTGCCAGCAGCGGAGGATTTAGGGAGACCCAGTACTTC. Amino acids: CASSGGFRETQYF.

V usage is TRBV7-3 and J usage is TRBJ1-1; D is undetermined. The V gene lost 2 bases and the J gene lost 4 bases, with 11 bases spanning the gap. The CDR3 length is 14 residues. Germline lookup yields CDR1 SGHTA and CDR2 FQGTGA. The chain's CDR3 is CASSLGFGVTEAFF. The CDR3 DNA sequence: TGTGCCAGCAGCTTAGGGTTTGGGGTCACTGAAGCTTTCTTT. The full variable domain, rest sourced from reference TRBV7-3 and TRBJ1-1, is GAGVSQTPSNKVTEKGKYVELRCDPISGHTALYWYRQSLGQGPEFLIYFQGTGAADDSGLPNDRFFAVRPEGSVSTLKIQRTERGDSAVYLCASSLGFGVTEAFFGQGTRLTVV.